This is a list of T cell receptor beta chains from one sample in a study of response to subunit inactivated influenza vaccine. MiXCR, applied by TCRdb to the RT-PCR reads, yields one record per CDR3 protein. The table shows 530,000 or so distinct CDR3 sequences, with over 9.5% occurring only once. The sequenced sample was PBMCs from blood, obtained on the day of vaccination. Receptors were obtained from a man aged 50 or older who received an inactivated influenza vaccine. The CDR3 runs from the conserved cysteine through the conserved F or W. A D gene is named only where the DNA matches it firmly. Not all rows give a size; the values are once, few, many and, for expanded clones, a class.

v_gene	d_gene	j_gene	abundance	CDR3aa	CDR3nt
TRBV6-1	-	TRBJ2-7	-	CASSRYGIYEQYF	TGTGCCAGCAGTCGCTATGGGATCTACGAGCAGTACTTC
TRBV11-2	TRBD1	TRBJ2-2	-	CASTGDRGDTGELFF	TGTGCCAGCACCGGGGACAGGGGGGACACCGGGGAGCTGTTTTTT
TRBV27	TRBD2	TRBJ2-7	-	CASSPNVPGLAGGFHEQYF	TGTGCCAGCAGTCCGAACGTCCCGGGACTAGCGGGAGGGTTCCACGAGCAGTACTTC
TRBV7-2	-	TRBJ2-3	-	CASSLVGSRGTDTQYF	TGTGCCAGCAGCTTAGTTGGGTCCCGGGGCACAGATACGCAGTATTTT
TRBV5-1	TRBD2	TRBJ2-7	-	CASRPSGSNEQYF	TGCGCCAGCAGGCCCAGCGGGAGTAACGAGCAGTACTTC
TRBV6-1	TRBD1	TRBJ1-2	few	CASSRFGTANNYGYTF	TGTGCCAGCAGTAGATTCGGGACAGCGAATAACTATGGCTACACCTTC
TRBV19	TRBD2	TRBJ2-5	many	CASSIDPGGTQYF	TGTGCCAGTAGTATAGATCCGGGGGGGACCCAGTACTTC
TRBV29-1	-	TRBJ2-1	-	CSAPMGPQGSYNEQFF	TGCAGCGCTCCAATGGGGCCCCAGGGCTCCTACAATGAGCAGTTCTTC
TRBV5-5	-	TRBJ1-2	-	CASSLRRGYTF	TGTGCCAGCAGCTTGAGAAGGGGCTACACCTTC
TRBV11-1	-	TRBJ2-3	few	CASSFGPSSTDTQYF	TGTGCCAGCAGCTTTGGCCCCTCTTCAACGGATACGCAGTATTTT
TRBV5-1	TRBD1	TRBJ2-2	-	CASRPGQPTGELFF	TGCGCCAGCCGTCCGGGACAGCCGACCGGGGAGCTGTTTTTT
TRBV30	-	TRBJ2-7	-	CAWSETGSEQYF	TGTGCCTGGAGCGAAACAGGGAGCGAGCAGTACTTC
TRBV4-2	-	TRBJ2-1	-	CASSLGPGDEQFF	TGTGCCAGCAGCCTAGGGCCGGGCGATGAGCAGTTCTTC
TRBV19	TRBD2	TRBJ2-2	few	CASSTSSGISGELFF	TGTGCCAGTAGTACCTCTAGCGGGATCTCCGGGGAGCTGTTTTTT
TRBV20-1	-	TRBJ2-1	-	CSAREFSYNEQFF	TGCAGTGCTAGAGAATTTTCCTACAATGAGCAGTTCTTC
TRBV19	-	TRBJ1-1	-	CASTSDGEAFF	TGTGCCAGTACCTCGGACGGTGAAGCTTTCTTT
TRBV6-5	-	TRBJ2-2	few	CASSYAGAHFTGELFF	TGTGCCAGCAGTTACGCGGGGGCGCATTTCACCGGGGAGCTGTTTTTT
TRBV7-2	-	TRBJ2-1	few	CASSSMSVGTYNEQFF	TGTGCCAGCAGCTCCATGTCGGTGGGCACCTACAATGAGCAGTTCTTC
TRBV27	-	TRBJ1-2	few	CASSLYYRGYYGYTF	TGTGCCAGCAGTTTATACTATCGGGGCTACTATGGCTACACCTTC
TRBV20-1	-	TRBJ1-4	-	CSGIFGEKLFF	TGCAGCGGGATATTTGGAGAAAAACTGTTTTTT
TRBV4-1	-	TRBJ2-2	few	CASRQGMYTTGELFF	TGCGCCAGCAGACAAGGGATGTACACCACCGGGGAGCTGTTTTTT
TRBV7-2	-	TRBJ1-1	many	CASSIGTSKKAFF	TGTGCCAGCAGCATCGGGACAAGTAAAAAAGCTTTCTTT
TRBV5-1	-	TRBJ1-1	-	CASSLQAPNTEAFF	TGCGCCAGCAGCTTGCAGGCTCCGAACACTGAAGCTTTCTTT
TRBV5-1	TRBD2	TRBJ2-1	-	CASSSAGGGNNEQFF	TGCGCCAGCAGCTCCGCCGGGGGGGGGAACAATGAGCAGTTCTTC
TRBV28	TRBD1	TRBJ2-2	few	CASTYRGLNTGELFF	TGTGCCAGCACATACAGGGGATTAAACACCGGGGAGCTGTTTTTT